A selection of T cell receptor beta chains follows, all from one sample in a study of T cells after yellow fever vaccination. TCRdb independently ran MiXCR on the 5' RACE reads; one entry per CDR3 protein. The sample has approximately 250,000 distinct CDR3 sequences; 5.5% to 8.5% are singletons. The starting material was CD4+ T cells sorted from PBMCs, obtained on the day of the yellow fever booster vaccination. The source of these receptors is a man aged 25 to 45 who received the YFV17D yellow fever vaccine. Each CDR3 is given with its conserved first and last residue. A D gene is named only where the DNA matches it firmly. Size values are once, few and many counts, or a class for expanded clones, and some rows have none.

TRBJ2-3	TRBV4-1	TRBD2	many	CASSGAGENTDTQYF	TGCGCCAGCTCGGGAGCGGGAGAAAACACAGATACGCAGTATTTT
TRBJ2-1	TRBV12-3/TRBV12-4	TRBD2	few	CASSQLAGSNEQFF	TGTGCCAGCAGTCAACTAGCGGGCAGCAATGAGCAGTTCTTC
TRBJ2-3	TRBV20-1	TRBD2	many	CSASPSGRADTQYF	TGCAGTGCTAGTCCCAGCGGGAGGGCAGATACGCAGTATTTT
TRBJ2-7	TRBV7-9	TRBD2	many	CASSTVGGSGYEQYF	TGTGCCAGCAGCACAGTCGGCGGGAGTGGTTACGAGCAGTACTTC
TRBJ2-3	TRBV6-1	.	.	CASCPGVKDTQYF	TGTGCCAGCTGTCCAGGGGTTAAAGATACGCAGTATTTT
TRBJ1-1	TRBV5-1	.	.	CARNEGETDTEAFF	TGCGCCAGGAACGAGGGGGAAACGGACACTGAAGCTTTCTTT
TRBJ2-5	TRBV7-9	.	few	CANRVEETQYF	TGTGCCAACAGGGTCGAGGAGACCCAGTACTTC
TRBJ2-7	TRBV12-3/TRBV12-4	.	many	CASSPKRTLKSYEQYF	TGTGCCAGCAGCCCCAAGCGCACCCTCAAATCCTACGAGCAGTACTTC
TRBJ2-5	TRBV15	TRBD2	few	CATSRGGGRAYQETQYF	TGTGCCACCAGCAGAGGGGGCGGGAGGGCGTACCAAGAGACCCAGTACTTC
TRBJ2-1	TRBV2	.	few	CASSERPSSYNEQFF	TGTGCCAGCAGTGAACGACCGAGCTCCTACAATGAGCAGTTCTTC
TRBJ2-3	TRBV3-1	TRBD2	.	CACSSPSGAQDTQYF	TGTGCCTGCAGCTCACCTAGCGGAGCACAGGATACGCAGTATTTT
TRBJ2-7	TRBV25-1	TRBD2	many	CASSRGGSSYEQYF	TGTGCCAGCAGTCGGGGGGGAAGCTCCTACGAGCAGTACTTC
TRBJ2-3	TRBV20-1	.	.	CSARDPAGPATDTQYF	TGCAGTGCTAGAGATCCAGCGGGCCCCGCCACAGATACGCAGTATTTT
TRBJ2-7	TRBV10-3	.	many	CAISRDYVTYEQYF	TGTGCCATCAGTCGAGACTACGTTACCTACGAGCAGTACTTC
TRBJ2-3	TRBV7-9	.	many	CASSLGLGGETEYF	TGTGCCAGCAGCTTAGGACTAGGCGGCGAGACGGAGTATTTT
TRBJ2-6	TRBV7-9	.	few	CASSLGYSSGANVLTF	TGTGCCAGCAGCTTAGGGTACAGCTCTGGGGCCAACGTCCTGACTTTC
TRBJ2-1	TRBV19	TRBD1	few	CASAGGQGAYNEQFF	TGTGCCAGCGCCGGTGGACAGGGGGCCTACAATGAGCAGTTCTTC
TRBJ2-3	TRBV20-1	TRBD2	many	CSASPRSSGRGLTDTQYF	TGCAGTGCTAGTCCCCGATCTAGCGGGAGGGGTCTCACAGATACGCAGTATTTT
TRBJ2-6	TRBV7-2	.	few	CASSTTYLGANVLTF	TGTGCCAGCAGCACGACGTATTTAGGGGCCAACGTCCTGACTTTC
TRBJ2-1	TRBV7-2	TRBD1	.	CASSLGRDREQFF	TGTGCCAGCAGCCTCGGACGGGACAGGGAGCAGTTCTTC
TRBJ2-3	TRBV9	.	.	CASSVVGGTQYF	TGTGCCAGCAGCGTCGTAGGAGGTACGCAGTATTTT
TRBJ2-7	TRBV19	.	.	CASSTSGQSYSYEQYF	TGTGCCAGTAGTACCTCAGGACAGTCCTATTCCTACGAGCAGTACTTC
TRBJ2-7	TRBV20-1	.	many	CSASSPELSYEQYF	TGCAGTGCTAGCTCCCCAGAGCTTTCCTACGAGCAGTACTTC
TRBJ2-1	TRBV7-2	.	few	CASSLGRWGTPSNEQFF	TGTGCCAGCAGCTTAGGAAGATGGGGGACCCCTTCCAATGAGCAGTTCTTC
TRBJ2-2	TRBV7-3	TRBD1	many	CASRTGSNTGELFF	TGTGCCAGCCGGACAGGTTCGAACACCGGGGAGCTGTTTTTT
TRBJ2-4	TRBV28	.	many	CASTNYGKNIQYF	TGTGCCAGCACCAACTACGGCAAAAACATTCAGTACTTC
TRBJ1-3	TRBV15	.	.	CASSGTFTSGNTIYF	TGTGCCAGTTCGGGGACGTTCACTTCTGGAAACACCATATATTTT
TRBJ2-7	TRBV11-2	TRBD2	few	CASRTNLAGGRYEQYF	TGTGCCAGCAGAACGAATCTAGCGGGAGGCCGGTACGAGCAGTACTTC
TRBJ1-2	TRBV19	.	few	CASTPTGGAFDYGYTF	TGTGCCAGTACCCCAACGGGGGGGGCGTTCGACTATGGCTACACCTTC
TRBJ2-2	TRBV29-1	.	.	CSVVQGTNTGELFF	TGCAGCGTTGTTCAGGGAACAAACACCGGGGAGCTGTTTTTT
TRBJ2-5	TRBV3-1	.	.	CASSPLGTAGQETQYF	TGTGCCAGCAGCCCCCTCGGGACCGCGGGTCAAGAGACCCAGTACTTC
TRBJ1-4	TRBV18	TRBD1	many	CASSPITGTVNEKLFF	TGTGCCAGCTCACCAATTACCGGGACAGTTAATGAAAAACTGTTTTTT
TRBJ1-5	TRBV5-1	TRBD1	.	CASSLVSGTDQPQHF	TGCGCCAGCAGCTTGGTATCGGGGACAGATCAGCCCCAGCATTTT
TRBJ2-3	TRBV7-2	.	.	CASSNSRTDTQYF	TGTGCCAGCAGCAACTCGCGCACAGATACGCAGTATTTT
TRBJ1-2	TRBV20-1	.	many	CSARDRGYGYTF	TGCAGTGCTAGAGACAGAGGATATGGCTACACCTTC
TRBJ2-6	TRBV5-1	.	.	CASSLVMPGAGANVLTF	TGCGCCAGCAGCTTGGTGATGCCAGGGGCTGGGGCCAACGTCCTGACTTTC
TRBJ1-5	TRBV6-1	TRBD1	.	CASRGQENQPQHF	TGTGCCAGCAGAGGACAGGAGAATCAGCCCCAGCATTTT
TRBJ2-1	TRBV3-1	.	many	CASSRAREYFF	TGTGCCAGCAGCCGAGCCAGGGAGTACTTCTTC
TRBJ2-1	TRBV29-1	TRBD2	few	CSAGGGRGFF	TGCAGCGCGGGGGGGGGCCGTGGGTTCTTC
TRBJ1-3	TRBV19	TRBD1	.	CASSPDRAGNTIYF	TGTGCCAGTAGTCCGGACAGGGCTGGAAACACCATATATTTT
TRBJ2-3	TRBV30	.	.	CAWKSFTGKTDTQYF	TGTGCCTGGAAATCGTTTACAGGGAAAACAGATACGCAGTATTTT
TRBJ2-7	TRBV6-1	TRBD2	many	CASQTRGSGTSSYEQYF	TGTGCCAGCCAGACGCGGGGTAGCGGGACCAGCTCCTACGAGCAGTACTTC
TRBJ2-4	TRBV20-1	.	many	CSAPVGASIQYF	TGCAGTGCTCCCGTGGGGGCAAGCATTCAGTACTTC
TRBJ2-3	TRBV18	.	many	CASSPQLTDTQYF	TGTGCCAGCTCACCACAGCTAACAGATACGCAGTATTTT
TRBJ2-3	TRBV5-6	TRBD1	many	CASSFTGTGLKADTQYF	TGTGCCAGCAGCTTCACCGGGACAGGGTTGAAGGCAGATACGCAGTATTTT
TRBJ1-1	TRBV7-2	.	many	CASSYGPTEAFF	TGTGCCAGCAGCTACGGACCGACTGAAGCTTTCTTT
TRBJ2-3	TRBV5-1	TRBD2	.	CASRAPAGGPISTDTQYF	TGCGCCAGCAGGGCTCCAGCGGGAGGGCCAATCTCCACAGATACGCAGTATTTT
TRBJ1-2	TRBV24-1	.	few	CATSDFSQSYGYTF	TGTGCCACCAGTGATTTCTCCCAGAGCTATGGCTACACCTTC
TRBJ1-3	TRBV5-1	TRBD1	many	CASSVTGEGNTIYF	TGCGCCAGCAGCGTAACAGGGGAAGGAAACACCATATATTTT
TRBJ2-3	TRBV11-2	.	few	CASSPQWGTDTQYF	TGTGCCAGCAGCCCGCAGTGGGGCACAGATACGCAGTATTTT
TRBJ2-5	TRBV18	.	many	CASSPPTRETQYF	TGTGCCAGCTCACCACCCACGAGGGAGACCCAGTACTTC
TRBJ2-5	TRBV6-5	.	many	CASSYSDSQETQYF	TGTGCCAGCAGTTACTCGGACTCCCAAGAGACCCAGTACTTC
TRBJ1-5	TRBV18	.	.	CASSPLSNPGQPQHF	TGTGCCAGCTCACCACTCTCTAACCCGGGTCAGCCCCAGCATTTT
TRBJ2-7	TRBV20-1	.	.	CSARDVRGYEQYF	TGCAGTGCTAGAGACGTAAGGGGGTACGAGCAGTACTTC
TRBJ2-2	TRBV20-1	.	many	CSANRPENTGELFF	TGCAGTGCTAACCGGCCAGAGAACACCGGGGAGCTGTTTTTT
TRBJ2-5	TRBV12-3/TRBV12-4	.	many	CASSLGTDREETQYF	TGTGCCAGCAGTTTAGGAACAGATCGGGAGGAGACCCAGTACTTC
TRBJ2-5	TRBV5-8	TRBD1	many	CASSSLGQGEETQYF	TGTGCCAGCAGCTCACTCGGACAGGGTGAAGAGACCCAGTACTTC
TRBJ2-7	TRBV11-2	.	few	CASGRLGTLLNRRPHEQYF	TGTGCCAGCGGGCGTCTAGGGACCCTGTTGAACCGCCGCCCCCACGAGCAGTACTTC
TRBJ1-3	TRBV5-1	.	few	CASSREVDSGNTIYF	TGCGCCAGCAGCCGTGAGGTGGACTCTGGAAACACCATATATTTT
TRBJ2-7	TRBV6-5	.	few	CASSYDQGFYEQYF	TGTGCCAGCAGTTACGACCAGGGGTTTTACGAGCAGTACTTC